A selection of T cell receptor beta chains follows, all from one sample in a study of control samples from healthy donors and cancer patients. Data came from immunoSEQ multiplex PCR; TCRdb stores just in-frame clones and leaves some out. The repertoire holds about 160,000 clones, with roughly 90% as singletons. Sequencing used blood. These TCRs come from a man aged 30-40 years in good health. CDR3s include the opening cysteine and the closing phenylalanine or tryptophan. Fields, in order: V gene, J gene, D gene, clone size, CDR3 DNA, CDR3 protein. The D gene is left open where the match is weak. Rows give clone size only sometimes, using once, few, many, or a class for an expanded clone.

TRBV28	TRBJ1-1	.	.	TGTGCCAGCACAATGTTGGCCCTCCCGAACACTGAAGCTTTCTTT	CASTMLALPNTEAFF
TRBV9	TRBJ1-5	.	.	TGTGCCAGCAGCGTAGGGGACACCAATCAGCCCCAGCATTTT	CASSVGDTNQPQHF
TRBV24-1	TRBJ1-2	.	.	TGTGCCACCAGTGAGAGGGGATTCTATGGCTACACCTTC	CATSERGFYGYTF
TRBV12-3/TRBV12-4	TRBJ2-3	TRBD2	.	TGTGCCAGCACCGGGGGGACAGATACGCAGTATTTT	CASTGGTDTQYF
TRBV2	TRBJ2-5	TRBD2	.	TGTGCCAGCATGCCGCTAGCGGGTGCTTCTCAAGAGACCCAGTACTTC	CASMPLAGASQETQYF
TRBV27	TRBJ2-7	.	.	TGTGCCAGCAGTTTAAAGGGGGTCGGGGGATACGAGCAGTACTTC	CASSLKGVGGYEQYF
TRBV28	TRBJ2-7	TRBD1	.	TGTGCCAGCAGTCCACAGGGGACAGGTCAAAGCTCCTACGAGCAGTACTTC	CASSPQGTGQSSYEQYF
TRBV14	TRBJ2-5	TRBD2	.	TGTGCCAGCAGCCTCCGACTAGCGGAGGGGGCGAGGCAAGAGACCCAGTACTTC	CASSLRLAEGARQETQYF
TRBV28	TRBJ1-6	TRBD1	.	TGTGCCAGCAACCTTGACAGGGGTTCACCCCTCCACTTT	CASNLDRGSPLHF
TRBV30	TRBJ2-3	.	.	TGTGCCTGGAGTCCCGGGGCGGCTAGCACAGATACGCAGTATTTT	CAWSPGAASTDTQYF
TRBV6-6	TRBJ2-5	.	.	TGTGCCAGCAGTTACCAAGAGACCCAGTACTTC	CASSYQETQYF
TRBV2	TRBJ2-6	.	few	TGTGCCAGCACCAGAGGAGGACTTTTCTCTGGGGCCAACGTCCTGACTTTC	CASTRGGLFSGANVLTF
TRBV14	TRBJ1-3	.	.	TGTGCCAGCAGCCAAGAAACTGGAAACACCATATATTTT	CASSQETGNTIYF
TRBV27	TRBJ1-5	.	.	TGTGCCAGCAGTCTGCAGAGTAGCAATCAGCCCCAGCATTTT	CASSLQSSNQPQHF
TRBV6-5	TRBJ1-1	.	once	TGTGCCAGCAGTTCCATAGACACGAACACTGAAGCTTTCTTT	CASSSIDTNTEAFF
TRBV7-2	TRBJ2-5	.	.	TGTGCCAGCAGCTTAGGGGGGAGGTGGCCTCAAGAGACCCAGTACTTC	CASSLGGRWPQETQYF
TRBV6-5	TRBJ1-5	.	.	TGTGCCAGCCGGGTGGAGGGGGATCAGCCCCAGCATTTT	CASRVEGDQPQHF
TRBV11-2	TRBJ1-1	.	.	TGTGCCAGCAGCTTTTCATCGGGGACTTGGCTGAACACTGAAGCTTTCTTT	CASSFSSGTWLNTEAFF
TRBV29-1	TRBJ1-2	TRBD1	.	TGCAGCGTTGAATTATGGACAGGCCCTGGGGGCTACACCTTC	CSVELWTGPGGYTF
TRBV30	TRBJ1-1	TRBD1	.	TGTGCCTGGGGGACAGGGCGCGGTGGCACTGAAGCTTTCTTT	CAWGTGRGGTEAFF
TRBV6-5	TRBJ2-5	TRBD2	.	TGTGCCAGCAGTTCGACTAGCGGGAGAGGGACCCAGTACTTC	CASSSTSGRGTQYF
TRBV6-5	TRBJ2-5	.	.	TGTGCCAGCAGTTACTCAGTAGGTGCGGGGCAAGAGACCCAGTACTTC	CASSYSVGAGQETQYF
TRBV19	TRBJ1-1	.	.	TGTGCCAGCGCATACTACACTGAAGCTTTCTTT	CASAYYTEAFF
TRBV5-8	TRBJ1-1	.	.	TGTGCCAGCAACAAAGCCTACCACGTGAACACTGAAGCTTTCTTT	CASNKAYHVNTEAFF
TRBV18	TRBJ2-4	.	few	TGTGCCAGCTCACCAAACCCAGCCGGGAACATTCAGTACTTC	CASSPNPAGNIQYF
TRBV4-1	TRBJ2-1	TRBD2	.	TGCGCCAGCAGCCGCAAACTAGCGGGAGAATACAATGAGCAGTTCTTC	CASSRKLAGEYNEQFF
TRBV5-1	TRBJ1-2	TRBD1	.	TGCGCCAGCAGCTTGGTAACAGGGGTCGGGGACTATGGCTACACCTTC	CASSLVTGVGDYGYTF
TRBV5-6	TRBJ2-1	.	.	TGTGCCAGCAGCCCCAGTTTTAGACCCCTTTACAATGAGCAGTTCTTC	CASSPSFRPLYNEQFF
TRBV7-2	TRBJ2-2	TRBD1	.	TGTGCCAGCAGCCTTATGGGACAGCTCACCGGGGAGCTGTTTTTT	CASSLMGQLTGELFF
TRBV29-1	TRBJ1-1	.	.	TGCAGCGTTGGCCAGATGAACACTGAAGCTTTCTTT	CSVGQMNTEAFF
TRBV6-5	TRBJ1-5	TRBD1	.	TGTGCCAGCAGCACACAGGGGGCACAGCCCCAGCATTTT	CASSTQGAQPQHF
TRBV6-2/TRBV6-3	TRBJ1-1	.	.	TGTGCCAGCAGTTACCAGGGTAGCACTGAAGCTTTCTTT	CASSYQGSTEAFF
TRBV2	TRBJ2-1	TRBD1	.	TGTGCCAGCAGTGCTGGGACAGGGTGGGTTGAGCAGTTCTTC	CASSAGTGWVEQFF
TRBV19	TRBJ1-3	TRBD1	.	TGTGCCAGTAGTGGGACAGCTGGAAACACCATATATTTT	CASSGTAGNTIYF
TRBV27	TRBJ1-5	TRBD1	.	TGTGCCAGCAGTTTAGGGCAGGGGGCGCTTGGTGGTCAGCCCCAGCATTTT	CASSLGQGALGGQPQHF
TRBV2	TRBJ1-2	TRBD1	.	TGTGCCAGCACCCTCCATACAGGGGGCGCAGGTACGGGCTACACCTTC	CASTLHTGGAGTGYTF
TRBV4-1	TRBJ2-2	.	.	TGCGCCAGCAGCTTGGTCGGGGAGTTCAAAACCGGGGAGCTGTTTTTT	CASSLVGEFKTGELFF
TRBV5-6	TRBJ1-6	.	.	TGTGCCAGCAGCTTGGAGGAGTCAACAGGATCACCCCTCCACTTT	CASSLEESTGSPLHF
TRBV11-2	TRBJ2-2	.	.	TGTGCCAGCAGCTCATTTGGCGCCGGGGAGCTGTTTTTT	CASSSFGAGELFF
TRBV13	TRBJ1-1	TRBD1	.	TGTGCCAGCAGCCTCAGGGACAGGGGGGACACTGAAGCTTTCTTT	CASSLRDRGDTEAFF
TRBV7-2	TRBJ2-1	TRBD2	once	TGTGCCAGCAGCTTAGACTTAGGGACTAGTGAGCGGTTCTTC	CASSLDLGTSERFF
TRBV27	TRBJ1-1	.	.	TGTGCCAGCAGTTTCTTAGGCCAAAGAGGGACTGAAGCTTTCTTT	CASSFLGQRGTEAFF
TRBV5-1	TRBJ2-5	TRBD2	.	TGCGCCAGCAGCCGGGGGACTAGAGAGGAGACCCAGTACTTC	CASSRGTREETQYF
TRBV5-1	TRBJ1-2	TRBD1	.	TGCGCCAGCAGCTTACAGACAGGGGGCGAGTCTGGCTACACCTTC	CASSLQTGGESGYTF
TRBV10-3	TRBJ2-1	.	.	TGTGCCATCAGTGAGTCTACGCAAGTAACTCACAATGAGCAGTTCTTC	CAISESTQVTHNEQFF
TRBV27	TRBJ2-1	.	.	TGTGCCAGCAGTGATCTACTAGGGAATGAGCAGTTCTTC	CASSDLLGNEQFF
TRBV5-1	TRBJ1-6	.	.	TGCGCCAGCAGCCCCGGGGGGGATTCACCCCTCCACTTT	CASSPGGDSPLHF
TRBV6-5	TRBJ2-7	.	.	TGTGCCAGCAGTTTCGAGGGGGTCGGCTTATACGAGCAGTACTTC	CASSFEGVGLYEQYF
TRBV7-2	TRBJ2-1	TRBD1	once	TGTGCCAGCAAACTAAACCTCAGGGGGGAGCAGTTCTTC	CASKLNLRGEQFF
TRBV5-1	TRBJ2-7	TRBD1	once	TGCGCCAGCAGCCCGACAGGGGACACCTACGAGCAGTACTTC	CASSPTGDTYEQYF